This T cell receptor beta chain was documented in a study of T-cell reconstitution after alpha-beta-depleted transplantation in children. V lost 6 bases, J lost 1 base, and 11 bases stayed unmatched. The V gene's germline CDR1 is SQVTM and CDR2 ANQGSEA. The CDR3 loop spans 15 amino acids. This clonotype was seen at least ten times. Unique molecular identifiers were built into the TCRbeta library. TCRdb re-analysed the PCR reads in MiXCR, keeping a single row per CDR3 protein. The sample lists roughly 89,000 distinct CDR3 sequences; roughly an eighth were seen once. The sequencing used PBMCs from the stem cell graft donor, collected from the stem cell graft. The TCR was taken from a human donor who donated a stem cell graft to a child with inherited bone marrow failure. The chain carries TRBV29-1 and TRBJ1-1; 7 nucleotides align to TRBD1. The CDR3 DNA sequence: TGCAGCGTCCCGGACAGGACTCTCCGGAACACTGAAGCTTTCTTT. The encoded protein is CSVPDRTLRNTEAFF. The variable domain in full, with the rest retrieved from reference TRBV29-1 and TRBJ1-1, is SAVISQKPSRDICQRGTSLTIQCQVDSQVTMMFWYRQQPGQSLTLIATANQGSEATYESGFVIDKFPISRPNLTFSTLTVSNMSPEDSSIYLCSVPDRTLRNTEAFFGQGTRLTVV.